This entry concerns a single TCR beta chain. The clone's antigen remains unknown. Base-call qualities are not available, and no considerably larger clone is one nucleotide away. This entry is derived from a study of blood T cell repertoires in COVID-19 (dated by TCRdb to about 2020). Looking at the study overall: Samples covering the acute and convalescent phases of COVID-19 were provided by collaborators in the United States, Italy and Spain. The prospective study material was composed of cDNA or gDNA derived from T cells, B-cell-depleted T cells, or PBMCs. Subjects who had been exposed to COVID-19, were actively infected with it, or had recovered from it provided the deeply sampled blood TCRbeta repertoires that made up the dataset. The repertoires were released in a freely available public database intended as a resource for research on the immune response to SARS-CoV-2. Samples were obtained from the ongoing ImmuneRACE study (first 160 participants) and from 1,200 or so subjects provided by 6 global collaborators. Nearly every sample came with metadata listing a de-identified subject ID, COVID-19 status, age in years and sex. HLA class I and class II types, where available, came from metadata supplied by the sample provider rather than from assay-based typing. General conclusions and limits of the study: The quantity of clinical and demographic metadata differed by source and by participant and was supplied without curation.

Clipping removes 8 bases from V and 4 bases from J, with 10 as the unmatched junction base count. CDR3 length: 14 amino acids, cysteine to phenylalanine. The kept DNA is CDR3 alone, 42 bases in frame from the first base. Sequences MNHEY (CDR1) and SVGAGI (CDR2) are obtained from the germline V gene. TCRbeta CDR3 regions were amplified from genomic DNA by means of the immunoSEQ Assay, a bias-controlled multiplex PCR. The paper's data handling went like this. The number of nucleated cells in each sample was estimated by amplification of reference gene primers within the assay. Sequence reads were collapsed and filtered to measure the absolute abundance of every unique TCRbeta CDR3 rearrangement. Productive Simpson clonality was computed per sample as the square root of Simpson's diversity index over productive rearrangements. TCRdb mirrors the immuneACCESS table, restricted to in-frame sequences. Some clones are absent from its copies; in checked studies, under half trace to an unresolved V gene, and the reason for the others is unknown. V and J calls plus clone size are reproduced from that table; the DNA served to infer D and trimming. Present in this sample are approximately 400,000 clones, around 84% of which were seen just once. Roughly 1.2% of the sample is in the top ten clones.

The collaborating institutions used their own protocols to collect whole blood in K2EDTA tubes. For TCRbeta analysis, collaborator samples were shipped as frozen whole blood, as isolated PBMCs, or as DNA extracted from either sample type. This clonotype originated in a human donor with acute or convalescent COVID-19. The donor label of this sample is uncertain. The V and J genes are TRBV6-5 and TRBJ1-2; 7 bases in the junction line up with TRBD1. Sequencing was performed on peripheral blood. For the CDR3, the sequence is CASDKGGVGYGYTF. The sequence in DNA is TGTGCCAGCGATAAAGGGGGCGTCGGCTATGGCTACACCTTC.